The 27 T cell receptor beta chains below all came from one sample that was sequenced in a study of blood T cell repertoires in COVID-19. Measured with immunoSEQ multiplex PCR; TCRdb has only the in-frame clones, and not every one. The sample holds 150,000 to 200,000 clones, around 79% seen once. Sequenced sample: peripheral blood. All receptors derive from a middle-aged woman with COVID-19, enrolled during active disease.

J is TRBJ2-4 and V is TRBV6-1, with D maybe TRBD2 (6 bases). The CDR3 is made up of 16 amino acids. V lost 2 bases, J lost 6 bases, and 17 bases lay in between. Germline CDR1 MNHNS, CDR2 SASEGT. This chain's CDR3 is CASSELRLVGVNIQYF. The CDR3 bases are TGTGCCAGCAGTGAACTCCGACTAGTAGGGGTAAACATTCAGTACTTC.

The V gene is TRBV25-1, the J gene TRBJ2-3; 7 nucleotides line up with TRBD1. In germline, CDR1 is MGHDK, CDR2 SYGVNS. The CDR3 consists of 15 residues. Trimming cost V 6 bases and J 1 base; bases outside gene matches: 7. CDR3 in amino acids: CASSATGPGTDTQYF. CDR3 bases: TGTGCCAGCAGCGCGACAGGGCCGGGCACAGATACGCAGTATTTT.

V is TRBV6-1 and J is TRBJ1-1, with D possibly being TRBD1 (5 bases). This CDR3 has 13 amino acids. Trimming took 3 bases from V and 4 from J, leaving 9 bases between them. In germline, CDR1 is MNHNS, CDR2 SASEGT. CDR3 in amino acids: CASSDQGATEAFF. CDR3 DNA sequence: TGTGCCAGCAGTGATCAGGGTGCCACTGAAGCTTTCTTT.

The J gene is TRBJ2-3, the V gene TRBV5-4; tentative D call: TRBD1 (5 bases). The germline CDR1 and CDR2 sequences are SGHNT and YYREEE (reference sequence). V was pared by 1 base and J by 4 bases, with 10 bases between. The CDR3 has 14 residues. DNA of the CDR3: TGTGCCAGCAGCTTGCCAGGGTCCCCAGATACGCAGTATTTT. Residues: CASSLPGSPDTQYF.

The rearrangement joins TRBV7-2 to TRBJ2-3, with 9 bases matching TRBD1. J lost 1 base, V lost 6 bases, and 8 bases had no gene match. Germline CDR1 SGHTA, CDR2 FQGNSA. This CDR3 has 16 residues. For the CDR3, the DNA is TGTGCCAGCAGGACCTACAGGGGGCTGGGCACAGATACGCAGTATTTT. The encoded protein is CASRTYRGLGTDTQYF.

The V and J genes are TRBV7-8 and TRBJ1-4, with D maybe TRBD1 (5 bases). Germline V lookup: CDR1 SGHVS, CDR2 FQNEAQ. Trimming shortened V by 5 bases and J by 2 bases, and 9 bases separated the two germline ends. This CDR3 is built from 14 residues. CDR3 amino acids: CASSPQATNEKLFF. CDR3 DNA: TGTGCCAGCAGCCCACAGGCGACTAATGAAAAACTGTTTTTT.

The chain links TRBV6-1 to TRBJ1-5; D uncertain. V dropped 2 bases and J dropped 6 bases, with 14 bases sitting between them. This CDR3 has 15 residues. CDR1 is MNHNS, CDR2 SASEGT, per germline. This CDR3 reads CASSENLGAGQPQHF. Written as DNA, the CDR3 is TGTGCCAGCAGTGAAAATCTGGGTGCGGGTCAGCCCCAGCATTTT.

This clone has a handful of counts. The chain carries TRBV15 and TRBJ2-1; 7 bases map to TRBD2. V gave up 1 base and J gave up 5 bases; unmatched junction bases: 5. This CDR3 region has 15 residues. CDR1 is LNHNV, CDR2 YYDKDF, per germline (reference sequence). The CDR3 sequence: CATSRATAGNNEQFF. The CDR3 DNA sequence: TGTGCCACCAGCAGAGCTACAGCGGGGAACAATGAGCAGTTCTTC.

V usage is TRBV7-3 and J usage is TRBJ1-1, with a tentative D call TRBD1 (6 bases). Germline V gene data show CDR1 as SGHTA and CDR2 as FQGTGA. Between the trimmed V and J ends, which lost 5 bases and 1 base, there was a span of 11 bases. CDR3 length: 14 amino acids. This CDR3 reads CASSRDITNTEAFF. In DNA, the CDR3 is TGTGCCAGCAGCCGGGACATCACGAACACTGAAGCTTTCTTT.

This clone was counted between two and nine times. The chain uses TRBV18 and TRBJ2-1, with 7 positions matching TRBD1. The V gene's germline CDR1 is KGHSH and CDR2 LQKENI. The V gene end was trimmed by 2 bases and the J gene end by 2 bases; junction bases not matched to a gene: 3. The CDR3 contains 15 residues. CDR3 DNA sequence: TGTGCCAGCTCACCAGGGACAGCAACCTACAATGAGCAGTTCTTC. It is translated as CASSPGTATYNEQFF.

This chain connects TRBV5-1 to TRBJ1-1, with 7 bases aligning to TRBD1. This CDR3 comprises 14 residues. The junction had 6 bases not matched to a gene; V was cut back by 2 bases and J by 5 bases. Germline V gives CDR1 SGHRS, CDR2 YFSETQ. CDR3 DNA sequence: TGCGCCAGCAGCTTTGGGCAGGGACAGACTGAAGCTTTCTTT. This encodes CASSFGQGQTEAFF.

The V gene is TRBV23-1, the J gene TRBJ1-1; 12 nucleotides align to TRBD1. TRBV23-1 counts as an open reading frame of uncertain function. J lost 1 base, V lost 9 bases, and 9 bases had no gene match. CDR3 length: 16 amino acids. Here the CDR3 reads CARKRDRGLWNTEAFF. Here the CDR3 DNA reads TGCGCCAGGAAACGGGACAGGGGGCTTTGGAACACTGAAGCTTTCTTT.

The gene calls are TRBV19 and TRBJ2-2; a weak D match, TRBD1 (6 bases). CDR3 length equals 14 residues. Looked up from germline, CDR1 is LNHDA and CDR2 is SQIVND (reference sequence). Trimming pared 5 bases from V and 1 base from J, leaving 8 bases between. CDR3 DNA sequence: TGTGCCAGTAGTTCGACAGGGAACACCGGGGAGCTGTTTTTT. Translated, it gives CASSSTGNTGELFF.

The chain joins TRBV29-1 to TRBJ2-1; the match to TRBD2 covers 8 bases. CDR1 SQVTM and CDR2 ANQGSEA come from the germline V gene. The CDR3 loop spans 15 amino acids. Trimming at V came to 4 bases and at J to 8 bases, leaving 13 bases not matched to a gene. CDR3 in amino acids: CSVAGRKSGRDEQFF. CDR3 in DNA: TGCAGCGTTGCGGGACGGAAGTCCGGGAGGGATGAGCAGTTCTTC.

The chain carries TRBV18 and TRBJ1-6; no firm D call. CDR3 length: 13 residues. Germline loops: CDR1 KGHSH, CDR2 LQKENI. The germline V and J ends were trimmed by 2 bases and 6 bases, with 5 bases remaining between them. The CDR3 DNA reads TGTGCCAGCTCACCAGGCCTTAATTCACCCCTCCACTTT. As protein: CASSPGLNSPLHF.

The chain carries TRBV3-1 (or the pseudogene TRBV3-2) and TRBJ2-5; 13 positions match TRBD2. J lost 0 bases, V lost 4 bases, and 2 bases had no gene match. The CDR3 consists of 16 residues. From germline, CDR1 is LGHDT and CDR2 YNNKEL (reference sequence). CDR3 DNA: TGTGCCAGCAGCCTCGGGACTAGCGGGGACCAAGAGACCCAGTACTTC. This translates into CASSLGTSGDQETQYF.

This chain connects TRBV18 to TRBJ1-4; 7 bases map to TRBD1. After removal of 5 bases from V and 5 bases from J, the junction contained 8 bases not matched to a gene. This CDR3 contains 15 residues. Germline V lookup: CDR1 KGHSH, CDR2 LQKENI. DNA of the CDR3: TGTGCCAGCTCAGCCCTCCGGGACAGCAATGAAAAACTGTTTTTT. Translated: CASSALRDSNEKLFF. The complete variable domain, with remaining parts taken from reference TRBV18 and TRBJ1-4, reads NAGVMQNPRHLVRRRGQEARLRCSPMKGHSHVYWYRQLPEEGLKFMVYLQKENIIDESGMPKERFSAEFPKEGPSILRIQQVVRGDSAAYFCASSALRDSNEKLFFGSGTQLSVL.

This sequence joins TRBV11-3 and TRBJ1-1; possibly TRBD1 for D (5 bases). V dropped 1 base and J dropped 3 bases, with 6 bases sitting between them. Germline CDR1 SGHNT, CDR2 YENEEA. The CDR3 runs 13 residues. For the CDR3, the DNA is TGTGCCAGCAGCTTAGGCAGGGACACTGAAGCTTTCTTT. It is translated as CASSLGRDTEAFF.

This clone turned up a few times. J is TRBJ1-1 and V is TRBV20-1; tentatively, D is TRBD1 (6 bases). V dropped 3 bases and J dropped 4 bases, with 9 bases sitting between them. The CDR3 totals 12 residues. The V gene's germline CDR1 is DFQATT and CDR2 SNEGSKA (reference sequence). The CDR3 DNA reads as TGCAGTGCTAGTAGACAGGCCACTGAAGCTTTCTTT. Protein sequence: CSASRQATEAFF.

The chain employs TRBV6-5 and TRBJ1-3; a weak D match, TRBD1 (6 bases). The V gene lost 6 bases and the J gene lost 2 bases, with 14 bases spanning the gap. CDR1 is MNHEY, CDR2 SVGAGI, per germline. The CDR3 length is 15 residues. This chain's CDR3 is CASSRDIYAGNTIYF. CDR3 DNA sequence: TGTGCCAGCAGCAGGGACATTTATGCTGGAAACACCATATATTTT.

This clone was seen more than once but under ten times. The genes are TRBV27 and TRBJ2-5; possible D gene TRBD2, 6 bases. V lost 5 bases and J 3 bases, leaving 13 bases between the germline ends. Germline V gene sequence: CDR1 MNHEY, CDR2 SMNVEV (reference sequence). The CDR3 covers 14 residues. CDR3 DNA: TGTGCCAGCAGTGTCGGGACTTCCAAAGAGACCCAGTACTTC. This translates into CASSVGTSKETQYF.

The CDR3 protein is CASSLGQANTGELFF. The CDR3 nucleotides are TGTGCCAGCAGCTTAGGGCAGGCGAACACCGGGGAGCTGTTTTTT. The chain uses TRBV7-9 and TRBJ2-2; D unresolved. In germline, CDR1 is SEHNR, CDR2 FQNEAQ (reference sequence). V shed 1 base and J shed 0 bases, with 6 bases lying between them. The CDR3 covers 15 residues.

In this sample, this clone turned up a few times. The CDR3 loop is CASSLKDYYNEQFF. CDR3 DNA sequence: TGCGCCAGCAGCTTGAAGGACTACTACAATGAGCAGTTCTTC. V gene TRBV5-1 combines with J gene TRBJ2-1, with a weak D call TRBD2 (6 bases). Germline CDR1 is SGHRS and CDR2 is YFSETQ. This CDR3 is built from 14 residues. Trimming removed 1 base at V and 3 bases at J, with 8 bases between. The complete variable domain, with remaining parts taken from reference TRBV5-1 and TRBJ2-1, reads KAGVTQTPRYLIKTRGQQVTLSCSPISGHRSVSWYQQTPGQGLQFLFEYFSETQRNKGNFPGRFSGRQFSNSRSEMNVSTLELGDSALYLCASSLKDYYNEQFFGPGTRLTVL.

The chain employs TRBV6-6 and TRBJ2-2, with D possibly matching TRBD2 (6 bases). The V and J ends lost 7 bases and 7 bases respectively, with 13 bases between them. CDR3 size: 13 residues. CDR1 is MNHNY and CDR2 is SVGAGI in the germline V gene (reference sequence). The CDR3 is CASNAGRYGELFF. The CDR3 DNA follows: TGTGCCAGCAATGCGGGGAGATACGGGGAGCTGTTTTTT.

To note about this clone: The sample contains more than one DNA sequence encoding this CDR3. V is TRBV5-1 and J is TRBJ2-7; 8 bases are shared with TRBD2. The V gene end was trimmed by 0 bases and the J gene end by 1 base; junction bases not matched to a gene: 3. From germline, CDR1 is SGHRS and CDR2 YFSETQ. This CDR3 has 15 amino acids. The CDR3 DNA follows: TGCGCCAGCAGCTTGGTGGCGGGGGGTTCCTACGAGCAGTACTTC. This sequence encodes CASSLVAGGSYEQYF.

The CDR3 loop reads CASSQRYNEQFF. CDR3 DNA: TGTGCCAGCAGCCAACGGTACAATGAGCAGTTCTTC. The chain combines TRBV13 with TRBJ2-1; D call uncertain. V lost 5 bases and J 4 bases, leaving 6 bases between the germline ends. This CDR3 comprises 12 residues. Germline loops: CDR1 PRHDT, CDR2 FYEKMQ (reference sequence).

This clone was recorded a few times. The chain is built from TRBV5-1 and TRBJ1-5; possibly TRBD1 for D (5 bases). CDR1 SGHRS and CDR2 YFSETQ come from the germline V gene. Trimming shortened V by 4 bases and J by 0 bases, and 11 bases separated the two germline ends. The CDR3 consists of 15 residues. The CDR3 loop is CASSEGLNSNQPQHF. In DNA, the CDR3 is TGCGCCAGCAGCGAGGGACTCAATAGCAATCAGCCCCAGCATTTT.